This TCR beta chain was recovered during a study of blood T cells in healthy people across ages. As for the study in general: For every two T cells, template switching captured about one barcoded beta molecule. Study observations and caveats: Per million T cells, TCR beta diversity dropped about linearly as age rose.

Together with a sample-barcoded 5' primer, a J-beta primer mix was included in a second PCR lasting about 6 to 12 cycles. TCRdb reprocessed the 5' RACE reads via MiXCR and lists one record per CDR3 protein. The sample lists roughly 1,000,000 distinct CDR3 sequences; under 30% were seen once. About this clonotype: Its antigen remains unidentified.

The germline V gene has CDR1 MNHEY and CDR2 SMNVEV (reference sequence). This CDR3 region has 15 residues. The sample also formed part of further work on T cells of mothers and their children. That report adds: Whether pairs are related or unrelated, thymic selection shapes their TCR recombination output in much the same way. It was related mother-child pairs that showed slightly higher overlap than unrelated pairs, without reaching significance.

Sequencing was carried out using blood. The TCR comes from a girl aged 2 to 10 in good health. J is TRBJ2-1 and V is TRBV27; the D call may be TRBD1 or TRBD2 (5 bases each). Gene TRBJ2-5 matches the end of the DNA better, so the J call may be wrong. The DNA for the CDR3 is TGTGCCAGCCAAAGGGACGGATTAGTTGGGGAGACCCAGTACTTC. Its protein is CASQRDGLVGETQYF.